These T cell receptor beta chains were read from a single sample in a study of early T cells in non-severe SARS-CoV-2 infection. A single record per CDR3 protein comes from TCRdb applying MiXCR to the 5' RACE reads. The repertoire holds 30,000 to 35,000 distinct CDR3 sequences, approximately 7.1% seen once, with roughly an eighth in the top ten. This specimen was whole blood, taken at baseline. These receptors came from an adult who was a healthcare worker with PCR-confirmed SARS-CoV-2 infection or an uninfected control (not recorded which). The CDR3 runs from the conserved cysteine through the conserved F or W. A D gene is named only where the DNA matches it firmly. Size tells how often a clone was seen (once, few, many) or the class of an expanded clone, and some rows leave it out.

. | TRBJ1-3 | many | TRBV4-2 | CASSQDPGAGNTIYF | TGTGCCAGCAGCCAAGATCCAGGGGCAGGAAACACCATATATTTT
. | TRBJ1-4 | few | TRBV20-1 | CSARGSGREEKLFF | TGCAGTGCTAGAGGGTCAGGGAGGGAGGAAAAACTGTTTTTT
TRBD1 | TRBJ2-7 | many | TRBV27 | CASSLGQDGTYEQYF | TGTGCCAGCAGTCTTGGACAGGACGGGACCTACGAGCAGTACTTC
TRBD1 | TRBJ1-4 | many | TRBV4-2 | CASSQVGTDEKLFF | TGTGCCAGCAGCCAAGTCGGGACAGATGAAAAACTGTTTTTT
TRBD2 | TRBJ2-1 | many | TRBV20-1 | CSARVGGGYNYNEQFF | TGCAGTGCTAGAGTTGGCGGGGGTTACAATTACAATGAGCAGTTCTTC
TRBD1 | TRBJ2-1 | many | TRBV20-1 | CSARRFVRTGPYNEQFF | TGCAGTGCTAGAAGATTCGTCAGGACAGGCCCCTACAATGAGCAGTTCTTC
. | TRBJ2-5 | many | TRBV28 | CASSFRGEETQYF | TGTGCCAGCAGTTTTAGGGGAGAAGAGACCCAGTACTTC
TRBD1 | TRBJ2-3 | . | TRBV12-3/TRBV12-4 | CASRQRDRSSTDTQYF | TGTGCCAGCAGGCAACGGGACAGAAGCAGCACAGATACGCAGTATTTT
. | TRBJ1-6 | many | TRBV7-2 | CASSPLGGNNSPLHF | TGTGCCAGCAGCCCGCTAGGGGGTAATAATTCACCCCTCCACTTT
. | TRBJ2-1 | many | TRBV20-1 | CSAPRPPTGSYNEQFF | TGCAGTGCTCCACGACCCCCGACGGGCAGCTACAATGAGCAGTTCTTC
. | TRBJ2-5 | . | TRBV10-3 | CAISEGGTSLETQYF | TGTGCCATCAGTGAGGGGGGGACTTCCCTTGAGACCCAGTACTTC
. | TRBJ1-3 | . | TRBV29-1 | CSGTSGNTIYF | TGCAGCGGGACTTCTGGAAACACCATATATTTT
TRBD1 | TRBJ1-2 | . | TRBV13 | CASSVDRALYGYTF | TGTGCCAGCAGCGTCGACAGGGCCCTCTATGGCTACACCTTC
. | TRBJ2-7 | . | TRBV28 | CASSLLSYEQYF | TGTGCCAGCAGTTTATTATCTTACGAGCAGTACTTC
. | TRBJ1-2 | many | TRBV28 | CASSFGRGARYGYTF | TGTGCCAGCAGTTTTGGCAGGGGCGCGCGCTATGGCTACACCTTC
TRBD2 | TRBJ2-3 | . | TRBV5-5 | CASSLGGLAGTDTQYF | TGTGCCAGCAGCTTGGGGGGACTAGCGGGCACAGATACGCAGTATTTT
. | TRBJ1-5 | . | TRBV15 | CATGDGGNNQPQHF | TGTGCCACCGGAGATGGGGGAAACAATCAGCCCCAGCATTTT
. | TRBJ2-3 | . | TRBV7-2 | CASSLGGREDTQYF | TGTGCCAGCAGCTTAGGCGGCAGGGAAGATACGCAGTATTTT
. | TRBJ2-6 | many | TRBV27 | CASSLLSVAGANVLTF | TGTGCCAGCAGTTTGTTATCTGTGGCCGGGGCCAACGTCCTGACTTTC
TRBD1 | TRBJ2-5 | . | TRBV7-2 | CASSPSRQGQETQYF | TGTGCCAGCAGCCCCTCTCGACAGGGCCAAGAGACCCAGTACTTC
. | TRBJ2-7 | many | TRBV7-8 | CASSLSPDVSYEQYF | TGTGCCAGCAGCTTATCTCCAGATGTCTCCTACGAGCAGTACTTC
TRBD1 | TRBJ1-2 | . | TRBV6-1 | CASRDTGGGYGYTF | TGTGCCAGCAGGGATACAGGGGGCGGGTATGGCTACACCTTC
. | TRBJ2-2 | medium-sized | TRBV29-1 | CSVELASNTGELFF | TGCAGCGTTGAACTAGCGTCGAACACCGGGGAGCTGTTTTTT
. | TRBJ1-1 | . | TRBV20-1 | CSASPRLGATEAFF | TGCAGTGCTAGCCCTCGCCTAGGGGCCACTGAAGCTTTCTTT
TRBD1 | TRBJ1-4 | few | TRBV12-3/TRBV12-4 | CASRRRQGSNEKLFF | TGTGCCAGCAGGCGACGACAGGGCTCTAATGAAAAACTGTTTTTT
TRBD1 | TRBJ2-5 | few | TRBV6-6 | CASSRQGAGKTQYF | TGTGCCAGCAGTAGACAGGGGGCTGGGAAGACCCAGTACTTC
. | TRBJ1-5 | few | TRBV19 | CASPRGDQPQHF | TGTGCCAGCCCCCGGGGAGATCAGCCCCAGCATTTT
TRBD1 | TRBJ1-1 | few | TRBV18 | CASSRDSFTEAFF | TGTGCCAGCTCACGGGACAGTTTCACTGAAGCTTTCTTT
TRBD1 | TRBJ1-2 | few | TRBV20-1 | CSAIETGGDYGYTF | TGCAGTGCCATAGAGACAGGGGGAGACTATGGCTACACCTTC
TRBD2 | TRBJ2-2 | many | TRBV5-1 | CASSLAASGRAGELFF | TGCGCCAGCAGCTTGGCCGCTAGCGGGAGGGCCGGGGAGCTGTTTTTT
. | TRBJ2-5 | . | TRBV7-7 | CASSEYRQETQYF | TGTGCTAGCAGCGAATACAGACAAGAGACCCAGTACTTC